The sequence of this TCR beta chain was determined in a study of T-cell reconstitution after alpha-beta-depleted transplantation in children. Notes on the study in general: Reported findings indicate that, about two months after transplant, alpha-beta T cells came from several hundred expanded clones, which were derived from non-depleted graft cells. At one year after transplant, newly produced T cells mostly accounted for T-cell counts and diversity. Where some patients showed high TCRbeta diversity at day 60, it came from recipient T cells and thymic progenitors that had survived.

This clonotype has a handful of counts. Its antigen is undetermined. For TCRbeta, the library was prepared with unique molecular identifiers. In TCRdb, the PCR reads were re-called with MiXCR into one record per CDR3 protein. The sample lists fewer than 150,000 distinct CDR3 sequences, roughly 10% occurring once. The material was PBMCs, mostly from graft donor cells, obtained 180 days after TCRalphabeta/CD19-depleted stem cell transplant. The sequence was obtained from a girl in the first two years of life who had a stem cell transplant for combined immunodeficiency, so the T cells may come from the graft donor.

CDR3 nucleotides: TGTGCCAGCAGCTTCCGTCCGGGACTAGCGGGAGTAACAGATACGCAGTATTTT. Encoded protein: CASSFRPGLAGVTDTQYF. The V and J genes are TRBV11-1 and TRBJ2-3; 14 bases align to TRBD2. CDR3 length: 18 amino acids. The germline V gene encodes CDR1 SGHAT and CDR2 FQDESV (reference sequence). J lost 3 bases, V lost 3 bases, and 8 bases had no gene match.